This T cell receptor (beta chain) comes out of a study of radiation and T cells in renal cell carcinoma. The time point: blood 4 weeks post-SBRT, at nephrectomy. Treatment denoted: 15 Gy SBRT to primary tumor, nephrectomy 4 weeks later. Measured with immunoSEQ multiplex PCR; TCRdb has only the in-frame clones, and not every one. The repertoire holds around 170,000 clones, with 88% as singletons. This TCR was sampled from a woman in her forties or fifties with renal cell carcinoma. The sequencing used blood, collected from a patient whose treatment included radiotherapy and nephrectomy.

In nucleotides, the CDR3 is TGCAGCGTTGTCACAGAAACTAGCACAGATACGCAGTATTTT. The encoded protein is CSVVTETSTDTQYF. The chain is built from TRBV29-1 and TRBJ2-3; no clear D. CDR3 length equals 14 residues. The germline V and J ends were trimmed by 4 bases and 0 bases, with 11 bases remaining between them. Germline CDR1 SQVTM, CDR2 ANQGSEA.